These 5 T cell receptor beta chains were sequenced from one sample in a study of blood T cell repertoires in COVID-19. Clones were read by immunoSEQ multiplex PCR, and TCRdb kept only the in-frame ones, dropping some. The profile shows around 100,000 clones, 80% of them singletons. Input material: peripheral blood. All receptors come from a man in his 70s with active or convalescent COVID-19.

The chain uses TRBV7-2 and TRBJ2-2, with 11 bases fitting TRBD2. Germline CDR1 and CDR2: SGHTA and FQGNSA. This CDR3 is 19 amino acids long. With 3 bases clipped from V and 0 bases from J, the junction kept 9 bases outside the gene matches. DNA for the CDR3: TGTGCCAGCAGCTTCCCGACTAGCGGGGTCAAGGCGAACACCGGGGAGCTGTTTTTT. It specifies CASSFPTSGVKANTGELFF.

V is TRBV7-2 and J is TRBJ2-1; the match to TRBD2 covers 10 bases. There are 15 residues in the CDR3. Germline V CDR1 and CDR2: SGHTA, FQGNSA. The trim removed 3 bases at V and 6 bases at J, leaving 5 bases unmatched. CDR3 bases: TGTGCCAGCAGCTTTTCTAGCGGGGGTTTCAATGAGCAGTTCTTC. This codes for CASSFSSGGFNEQFF.

The chain has TRBV9 and TRBJ1-4; maybe TRBD1 (6 bases). Between the trimmed V and J ends, which lost 3 bases and 7 bases, there was a span of 13 bases. In germline, CDR1 is SGDLS, CDR2 YYNGEE. This CDR3 contains 14 residues. The CDR3 nucleotides read TGTGCCAGCAGCGGTTCGGGACAAGGTGAAAAACTGTTTTTT. This sequence encodes CASSGSGQGEKLFF.

The CDR3 region has the DNA TGTGCCAGCAGTTTATCGGGCGGCGGGGAGCAGTACTTC. It specifies CASSLSGGGEQYF. The chain combines TRBV27 with TRBJ2-7, with a possible D match to TRBD2 (5 bases). V lost 0 bases and J lost 7, with 10 bases in between. The CDR3 has 13 residues. Germline values: CDR1 MNHEY, CDR2 SMNVEV (reference sequence).

The CDR3 DNA is TGTGCCAGCAGCCGAGGGGCGGGGGAAGAGACCCAGTACTTC. This codes for CASSRGAGEETQYF. The V gene is TRBV5-6, the J gene TRBJ2-5; 7 bases fit TRBD2. This CDR3 has 14 residues. V lost 4 bases and J lost 3; bases outside the gene matches: 6. Germline CDR1 SGHDT, CDR2 YYEEEE.